The present T cell receptor (beta chain) was sequenced within a study of T cell clonality in common variable immunodeficiency. Study results and caveats: CVID subjects had higher TCRbeta clonality than healthy controls, most marked in about a third. Common variable immunodeficiency TCR beta sequences reportedly had fewer deletions and N-nucleotide insertions.

Trimming cost V 5 bases and J 7 bases, with 15 bases left between them. The CDR3 sequence is 14 residues long. Germline V gene lookup returns CDR1 SGHTA and CDR2 FQGNSA. This clone showed up just a few times. What it binds is not known. The read stops 3 residues short of the end of the CDR3; the missing end is completed from the germline J gene. TCRdb's table, derived via immunoSEQ multiplex PCR, lists solely in-frame clones and lacks some. The sample is made up of roughly 60,000 clones, none counted only once. Sequenced: peripheral blood mononuclear cells. The clonotype was recovered from a person between 18 and 75 years old in good health. This sequence joins TRBV7-2 and TRBJ1-5; D might be TRBD1 (6 bases). The DNA read from the CDR3 is TGTGCCAGCAGCGCAGGGGCGTACCTCCAGCCC. Amino acids: CASSAGAYLQP. The whole CDR3 region reads CASSAGAYLQPQHF.